This TCR beta chain was identified during a study of T cells in Graves' hyperthyroidism and ophthalmopathy. Study-level findings and limits: Blood held most thyroid clonotypes expanded above 0.001 frequency. A model using 13 V-J features told ophthalmopathy apart from stable hyperthyroidism.

The source material, RNA transcripts, was used to amplify TCR beta CDR3 regions. The HTBI set primed first-round TCR CDR3 RT-PCR. TCRdb fed the multiplex PCR reads into MiXCR, producing one record per CDR3 protein. The table lists a few hundred thousand distinct CDR3 sequences, about 15% of them singletons, with under 20% in the top ten. Patients with uncontrolled infections, other autoimmune diseases, pregnancy or lactation were excluded. Diagnostic decisions used clinical symptoms, serum thyroxine and TRAb, thyroid ultrasound and orbital computed tomography. In germline, CDR1 is SGHAT, CDR2 FQNNGV. The V segment lost 3 bases and the J segment 1 base; nucleotides outside the gene matches: 14. The CDR3 runs 19 residues. About this clonotype itself: The antigen is unknown.

Sequenced sample: blood. This chain uses TRBV11-2 with TRBJ2-3; 9 nucleotides line up with TRBD2. This sequence was found in a woman aged 18-30 years with Graves' hyperthyroidism. The DNA of the CDR3 is TGTGCCAGCAGCTTTGGGGGATTAGGAGCGGGAGGACGCACAGATACGCAGTATTTT. This gives the protein CASSFGGLGAGGRTDTQYF.